This T cell receptor beta chain was sequenced during a study of OX40 agonist ivuxolimab in advanced cancers. Study-wide results and caveats: CD8+ T cells were the subset that, on average, had more expanded clones than CD4+.

Systemic immunosuppression or a history of autoimmune disease excluded patients. For this clone: Its antigen is not identified.

This table comes from immunoSEQ multiplex PCR, and its TCRdb copy is limited to in-frame clones, with some not included. Of about 48,000 clones in the sample, 70% to 90% were seen once. V gave up 2 bases and J gave up 2 bases; unmatched junction bases: 0. The germline CDR1 and CDR2 sequences are MNHEY and SVGAGI. This CDR3 has 15 residues. The receptor was derived from an adult with an advanced solid tumor such as melanoma, head and neck, liver or kidney cancer. This sample comprised CD4+ or CD8+ T cells sorted from blood, obtained in a trial of the OX40 agonist ivuxolimab. The chain recombines TRBV6-5 with TRBJ2-1; 10 bases map to TRBD2. CDR3 sequence: CASSYSGRAYNEQFF. The CDR3 bases are TGTGCCAGCAGTTACAGCGGGAGGGCCTACAATGAGCAGTTCTTC.